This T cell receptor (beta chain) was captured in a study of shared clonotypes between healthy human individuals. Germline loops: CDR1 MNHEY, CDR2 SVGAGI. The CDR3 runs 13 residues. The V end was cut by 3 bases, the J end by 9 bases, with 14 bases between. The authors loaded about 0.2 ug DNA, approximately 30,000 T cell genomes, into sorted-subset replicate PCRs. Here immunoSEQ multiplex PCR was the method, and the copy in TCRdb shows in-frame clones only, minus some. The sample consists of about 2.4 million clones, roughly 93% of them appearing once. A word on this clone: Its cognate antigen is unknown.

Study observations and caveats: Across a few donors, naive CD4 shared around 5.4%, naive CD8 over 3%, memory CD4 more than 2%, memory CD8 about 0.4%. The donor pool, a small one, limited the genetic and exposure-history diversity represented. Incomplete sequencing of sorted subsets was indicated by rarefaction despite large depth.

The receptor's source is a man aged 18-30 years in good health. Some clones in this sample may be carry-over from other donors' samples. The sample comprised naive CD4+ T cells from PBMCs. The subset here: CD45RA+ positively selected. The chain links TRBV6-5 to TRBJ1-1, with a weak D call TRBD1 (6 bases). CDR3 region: CASSYEGGSQAFF. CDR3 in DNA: TGTGCCAGCAGTTATGAGGGGGGCTCCCAAGCTTTCTTT.